This T cell receptor (beta chain) was retrieved from a study of identifying expanded T cells in peripheral blood. The CDR3 is 14 amino acids. Germline V lookup: CDR1 SEHNR, CDR2 FQNEAQ (reference sequence). Only in-frame clones appear in the TCRdb table, and some are missing; sequencing was by immunoSEQ multiplex PCR. The sample lists some 100,000 clones, around nine tenths occurring once. Healthy donors had no documented immune events, such as infections, while sampled. Study-level points and caveats: About 1.3 clones differed between technical replicates, versus around 15 and 18 over time. Clone count variance between approximately two-week samples rose with total template count.

On this clone itself: Its specificity is unknown. An end of the junction does not agree with germline; a read error may underlie this. Additional DNA sequences in this sample encode the identical CDR3.

The chain couples TRBV7-9 to TRBJ1-5; 8 bases line up with TRBD1. The sequencing sample was made of blood. This clonotype was sampled from a person aged 18-70 years in good health. CDR3 sequence: CASSPGGINQPQHF. The CDR3 coding sequence is TGTGCTAGCAGCCCAGGGGGCATCAATCAGCCCCAGCATTTT.